This TCR beta chain comes out of a study of CD8 T cells in ankylosing spondylitis. Via MiXCR, TCRdb re-called the 5' RACE reads, giving one row per CDR3 protein. Counted here are about 840,000 distinct CDR3 sequences, 12% occurring once; the ten biggest clones make up 0.51%. The V and J ends lost 3 bases and 5 bases, in that order; junction bases with no gene match: 9. CDR3 length: 15 residues. The germline V gene encodes CDR1 LGHNA and CDR2 YNFKEQ. Concerning this clonotype itself: Its antigen is undetermined.

Broader study findings: The study identified a TCR beta motif of several highly homologous variants that appeared characteristic of ankylosing spondylitis blood.

The chain links TRBV4-2 to TRBJ1-1; TRBD1 matches at 7 bases. Sample: blood, either unsorted or a sorted T cell fraction (not recorded which). This TCR came from a male donor with ankylosing spondylitis. The CDR3 spells CASSQSTGDTTEAFF. CDR3 nucleotides: TGTGCCAGCAGCCAGTCCACAGGGGATACTACTGAAGCTTTCTTT.